This paragraph reports one T cell receptor (beta chain). Its antigen is unidentified. This sequence is one base from a far larger clone and is likely a read error. Distinct nucleotide sequences in the sample also encode this CDR3. The data were obtained in a study of shared clonotypes between healthy human individuals. The data were produced by immunoSEQ multiplex PCR, yet TCRdb's version contains in-frame clones alone and is incomplete. The repertoire holds over 700,000 clones, with about two thirds as singletons. Study-level results: Non-shared clonotypes had lower generation probabilities than those shared by all four donors.

The TCR comes from a woman in her 30s in good health. Sequencing was performed on memory CD4+ T cells sorted from blood. The sample's subset: CD45RA-negative fraction.

CDR3: CASRRENTGELFF. The CDR3 coding sequence is TGTGCCAGCAGAAGGGAGAACACCGGGGAGCTGTTTTTT. The chain links TRBV2 to TRBJ2-2; D gene unclear. From germline, CDR1 is SNHLY and CDR2 FYNNEI. Trimming removed 6 bases at V and 1 base at J, with 6 bases between. This CDR3 region has 13 residues. The full variable domain, with the rest looked up from reference TRBV2 and TRBJ2-2, is EPEVTQTPSHQVTQMGQEVILRCVPISNHLYFYWYRQILGQKVEFLVSFYNNEISEKSEIFDDQFSVERPDGSNFTLKIRSTKLEDSAMYFCASRRENTGELFFGEGSRLTVL.